Below are 25 T cell receptor beta chains sequenced from a single sample in a study of identical twins. TCRdb itself ran the 5' RACE reads through MiXCR, one entry per CDR3 protein. The data show roughly 1.6 million distinct CDR3 sequences, roughly a third seen once. Source material: cord blood. The origin of the receptors is a newborn girl in good health.

Concerning this clonotype itself: Because it lacks the conserved phenylalanine or tryptophan at the end, this CDR3 is likely a read error. The chain is built from TRBV27 and TRBJ2-1; TRBD2 agrees at 13 bases. The J call may not be correct, given that the DNA end is closer to TRBJ2-7. The CDR3 is 15 amino acids. CDR1 MNHEY and CDR2 SMNVEV come from the germline V gene (reference sequence). The DNA of the CDR3 is TGTGCCAGCAGTTTAGGGACTAGCGGGGACAATGAGCAGTACTTA. Translation: CASSLGTSGDNEQYL.

The chain is built from TRBV20-1 and TRBJ1-5; 8 bases agree with TRBD1. The junction had 14 bases not matched to a gene; V was cut back by 3 bases and J by 7 bases. CDR1 and CDR2 (germline): DFQATT, SNEGSKA (reference sequence). This CDR3 comprises 16 residues. The CDR3 region has the DNA TGCAGTGCTAGTAGGGAGACAGGGGTCTATCGGCAGCCCCAGCATTTT. This encodes CSASRETGVYRQPQHF.

The V call is TRBV20-1, the J call TRBJ1-2; TRBD1 matches at 8 bases. This CDR3 contains 13 residues. V lost 3 bases, J lost 4 bases, and 4 bases stayed unmatched. Germline loops: CDR1 DFQATT, CDR2 SNEGSKA (reference sequence). In DNA, the CDR3 is TGCAGTGCTAGTCAGGGGGCGGGCTATGGCTACACCTTC. This encodes CSASQGAGYGYTF.

The CDR3 nucleotides read TGTGCCAGCAGTTTATCCTCATATACGGGAGGGCCTCCCTACGAGCAGTACTTC. Amino acid sequence: CASSLSSYTGGPPYEQYF. The chain employs TRBV27 and TRBJ2-7; 8 nucleotides align to TRBD2. Trimming took 0 bases from V and 2 from J; bases not matched to a gene: 12. This CDR3 has 18 amino acids. Germline V gives CDR1 MNHEY, CDR2 SMNVEV (reference sequence).

This clonotype was observed a few times. The chain has TRBV20-1 and TRBJ1-6; a possible D gene is TRBD1 (5 bases). The ends were cut back, 6 bases at V and 5 bases at J, with 17 bases in the middle. This CDR3 contains 15 residues. Germline CDR1 reads DFQATT; CDR2 reads SNEGSKA (reference sequence). The CDR3 DNA reads as TGCAGTGCCCCATACCGGGGCCTACATAATTCACCCCTCCACTTT. Translation: CSAPYRGLHNSPLHF.

This sequence joins TRBV6-6 and TRBJ2-5; 12 bases line up with TRBD1. Per the germline V gene, CDR1 is MNHNY and CDR2 is SVGAGI (reference sequence). Trimming cost V 6 bases and J 5 bases; bases outside gene matches: 10. The length of the CDR3 is 16 residues. CDR3 nucleotide sequence: TGTGCCAGCAGCCCCCCGGGACAGGGGGCGGGGGAGACCCAGTACTTC. It specifies CASSPPGQGAGETQYF.

This clonotype was seen a handful of times. The chain couples TRBV20-1 to TRBJ2-4, with TRBD2 matching 14 bases. The CDR3 sequence is 16 residues long. Germline assignment: CDR1 DFQATT and CDR2 SNEGSKA (reference sequence). After removal of 3 bases from V and 3 bases from J, the junction contained 4 bases not matched to a gene. The CDR3, as DNA: TGCAGTGCTAGGGGACTAGCGGGAGATAGCAAAAACATTCAGTACTTC. Translation: CSARGLAGDSKNIQYF.

This clonotype has just a few counts. This chain connects TRBV29-1 to TRBJ1-4; perhaps TRBD1 as D (6 bases). With 4 bases removed from V and 7 bases from J, the gap between germline ends came to 7 bases. Germline-derived CDR1 and CDR2 are SQVTM and ANQGSEA. This CDR3 contains 11 residues. The CDR3 coding sequence is TGCAGCGTTGGGACAGTTGAAAAACTGTTTTTT. Protein: CSVGTVEKLFF.

This chain connects TRBV20-1 to TRBJ2-1; 10 nucleotides agree with TRBD2. J lost 8 bases, V lost 4 bases, and 8 bases had no gene match. CDR3 length equals 14 residues. Germline CDR1 reads DFQATT; CDR2 reads SNEGSKA (reference sequence). The CDR3: CSATGSGRAYEQFF. The CDR3 region has the DNA TGCAGTGCTACGGGGAGCGGGAGGGCATATGAGCAGTTCTTC.

The CDR3 region has the DNA TGTGCCAGCAGATCCTCGGAGTACAATGAGCAGTTCTTC. Translating it yields CASRSSEYNEQFF. This chain joins TRBV6-6 and TRBJ2-1, with no clear D. V shed 6 bases and J shed 4 bases, with 10 bases lying between them. Germline V gene sequence: CDR1 MNHNY, CDR2 SVGAGI (reference sequence). The CDR3 sequence is 13 residues long.

This chain joins TRBV10-3 and TRBJ1-4; the D gene is possibly TRBD1 (5 bases). The germline gives CDR1 ENHRY, CDR2 SYGVKD. V was pared by 4 bases and J by 4 bases, with 7 bases between. The CDR3 contains 13 residues. Here the CDR3 reads CAISGGINEKLFF. CDR3 coding DNA: TGTGCCATCAGTGGGGGGATTAATGAAAAACTGTTTTTT.

The chain recombines TRBV10-3 with TRBJ2-4, with D perhaps TRBD1 (6 bases). The germline CDR1 and CDR2 sequences are ENHRY and SYGVKD. The V end was cut by 0 bases, the J end by 13 bases, with 16 bases between. This CDR3 contains 14 residues. This CDR3 reads CAISESGTGPKQYF. Here the CDR3 DNA reads TGTGCCATCAGTGAGTCAGGAACAGGGCCTAAGCAGTACTTC.

The chain couples TRBV6-2 or TRBV6-3 to TRBJ2-7, with D unresolved. Germline CDR1 is MNHEY and CDR2 is SVGEGT. The CDR3 contains 16 residues. V lost 0 bases, J lost 0 bases, and 12 bases lay in between. CDR3 coding DNA: TGTGCCAGCAGTTACTCCTATCCCTCGGGCTCCTACGAGCAGTACTTC. This sequence encodes CASSYSYPSGSYEQYF.

This chain connects TRBV29-1 to TRBJ1-1, with D hard to call. V lost 1 base and J 4 bases, leaving 10 bases between the germline ends. There are 13 residues in the CDR3. From germline, CDR1 is SQVTM and CDR2 ANQGSEA. The DNA of the CDR3 is TGCAGCGTTGAAGCTGTTCGGGGCACTGAAGCTTTCTTT. Protein product: CSVEAVRGTEAFF.

The chain has TRBV4-2 and TRBJ2-3, with TRBD2 matching over 8 bases. The V gene end was trimmed by 0 bases and the J gene end by 4 bases; junction bases not matched to a gene: 12. This CDR3 is built from 18 residues. Per germline, CDR1 LGHNA and CDR2 YNFKEQ. As DNA, the CDR3 is TGTGCCAGCAGCCAAGATCTTCTTCGGGCGGGGGGAGCAGATACGCAGTATTTT. It translates to CASSQDLLRAGGADTQYF.

The chain is built from TRBV20-1 and TRBJ2-5, with 8 positions matching TRBD2. V was clipped by 1 base and J by 5 bases; unmatched bases: 9. The CDR3 is 15 residues long. Germline-derived CDR1 and CDR2 are DFQATT and SNEGSKA (reference sequence). The CDR3 nucleotides read TGCAGTGCTAGAGCTAGTCGGGAGGGAAAGGAGACCCAGTACTTC. Translation gives CSARASREGKETQYF.

The rearrangement links TRBV7-9 to TRBJ2-1; 14 bases match TRBD2. After removal of 4 bases from V and 7 bases from J, the junction contained 12 bases not matched to a gene. Per germline, CDR1 SEHNR and CDR2 FQNEAQ (reference sequence). This CDR3 contains 18 residues. The CDR3 loop reads CASSSPRTSGRFRNEQFF. The CDR3 region has the DNA TGTGCCAGCAGCTCTCCCCGGACTAGCGGGAGGTTTAGGAATGAGCAGTTCTTC.

V and J are TRBV20-1 and TRBJ1-5; TRBD1 is a possible D gene (6 bases). Trimming stripped 2 bases from V and 5 bases from J, with 13 bases between. The CDR3 is 14 amino acids. Germline V CDR1 and CDR2: DFQATT, SNEGSKA (reference sequence). The CDR3 is CSARSPGVDQPQHF. CDR3 in DNA: TGCAGTGCTAGATCCCCAGGGGTGGATCAGCCCCAGCATTTT.

This clonotype was seen a few times. The chain employs TRBV5-6 and TRBJ2-5; weak D call: TRBD1 (7 bases). Gene TRBJ2-7 matches the end of the DNA better, so the J call may be wrong. This CDR3 has 14 amino acids. From germline, CDR1 is SGHDT and CDR2 YYEEEE. CDR3 in DNA: TGTGCCAGCAGCTTGCGCGGGACAGTTGGCGAGCAGTACTTC. It specifies CASSLRGTVGEQYF.

Regarding this clonotype: Sequence at one end of the junction differs from germline and may be a read error. The chain joins TRBV5-1 to TRBJ2-4, with 8 bases fitting TRBD2. Per the germline V gene, CDR1 is SGHRS and CDR2 is YFSETQ. The CDR3 length is 17 residues. The CDR3 loop is CASSLAGGILAKSIQYF. In nucleotides, the CDR3 is TGCGCCAGCAGCTTGGCGGGGGGGATACTAGCCAAAAGCATTCAGTACTTC.

This clonotype has just a few counts. The chain carries TRBV5-1 and TRBJ2-3, with 8 bases fitting TRBD1. The CDR3 has 15 residues. V dropped 0 bases and J dropped 5; count of bases not matched to a gene: 5. The V gene's germline CDR1 is SGHRS and CDR2 YFSETQ. The chain's CDR3 is CASSLARGREDTQYF. As DNA, the CDR3 is TGCGCCAGCAGCTTGGCCAGGGGGCGCGAAGATACGCAGTATTTT.

V is TRBV3-1 and J is TRBJ1-4; 7 bases line up with TRBD1. The germline V gene encodes CDR1 LGHDT and CDR2 YNNKEL (reference sequence). V shed 4 bases, J shed 3 bases, and the junction held 20 bases outside the gene matches. The CDR3 contains 20 residues. CDR3 amino acids: CASSLAPGQRCTLANEKLFF. As DNA, the CDR3 is TGTGCCAGCAGCCTGGCCCCGGGACAGCGATGCACCCTAGCTAATGAAAAACTGTTTTTT.

This clonotype was detected only a few times. This rearrangement joins TRBV20-1 to TRBJ1-5; D perhaps matches TRBD1 (5 bases). This CDR3 comprises 12 residues. Germline loops: CDR1 DFQATT, CDR2 SNEGSKA (reference sequence). The V end was cut by 6 bases, the J end by 6 bases, with 12 bases between. The chain's CDR3 is CSATLGGQPQHF. As DNA, the CDR3 is TGCAGTGCCACCCTGGGGGGTCAGCCCCAGCATTTT.

This clonotype was found a few times. The rearrangement uses TRBV20-1 and TRBJ2-5; D possibly matches TRBD1 or TRBD2 (5 bases each). The CDR3 has 15 amino acids. Between the trimmed V and J ends, which lost 0 bases and 2 bases, there was a span of 13 bases. The V gene's germline CDR1 is DFQATT and CDR2 SNEGSKA (reference sequence). The CDR3 coding sequence is TGCAGTGCTAGAGATACCGGGACGCAACAAGAGACCCAGTACTTC. This encodes CSARDTGTQQETQYF.

CDR3: CSVAEGNTIYF. In DNA, the CDR3 is TGCAGCGTTGCTGAAGGAAACACCATATATTTT. The chain carries TRBV29-1 and TRBJ1-3; D is undetermined. Germline V gene lookup returns CDR1 SQVTM and CDR2 ANQGSEA. CDR3 size: 11 residues. V was shortened by 4 bases and J by 4 bases, with 5 bases between the two germline ends. The whole variable domain, filled in from reference TRBV29-1 and TRBJ1-3, reads SAVISQKPSRDICQRGTSLTIQCQVDSQVTMMFWYRQQPGQSLTLIATANQGSEATYESGFVIDKFPISRPNLTFSTLTVSNMSPEDSSIYLCSVAEGNTIYFGEGSWLTVV.